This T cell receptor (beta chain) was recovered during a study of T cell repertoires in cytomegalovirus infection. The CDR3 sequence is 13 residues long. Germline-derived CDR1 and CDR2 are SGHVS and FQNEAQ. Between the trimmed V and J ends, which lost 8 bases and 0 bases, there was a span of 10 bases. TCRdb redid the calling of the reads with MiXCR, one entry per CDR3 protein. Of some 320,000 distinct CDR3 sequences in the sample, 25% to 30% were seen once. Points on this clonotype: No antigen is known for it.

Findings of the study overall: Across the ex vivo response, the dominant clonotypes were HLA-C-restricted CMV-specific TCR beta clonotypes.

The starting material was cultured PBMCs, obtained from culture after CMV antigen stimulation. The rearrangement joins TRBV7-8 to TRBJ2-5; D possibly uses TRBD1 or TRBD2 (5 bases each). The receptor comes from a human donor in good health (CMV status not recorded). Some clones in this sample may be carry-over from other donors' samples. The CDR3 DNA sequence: TGTGCCAGCCTGGGACGGCACCAAGAGACCCAGTACTTC. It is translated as CASLGRHQETQYF.